Listed below are T cell receptor beta chains from one sample, sequenced in a study of T cell responses to AZD1222 COVID-19 vaccine. This table comes from immunoSEQ multiplex PCR, and its TCRdb copy is limited to in-frame clones, with some not included. The sample includes 150,000 or so clones, roughly 90% of them seen just once. The sequenced sample was peripheral blood, obtained on day 0 of AZD1222 vaccination. These receptors were collected from an adult in good health. The CDR3 runs from the conserved cysteine through the conserved F or W.

v_call	j_call	cdr3_aa
TRBV2	TRBJ1-1	CASSNGRLNTEAFF
TRBV6-5	TRBJ2-7	CASSYGISYEQYF
TRBV28	TRBJ2-4	CASSLVPGTPLAKNIQYF
TRBV6-5	TRBJ2-7	CASFGTGGSYEQYF
TRBV14	TRBJ1-5	CASSRDRDQPQHF
TRBV5-1	TRBJ2-3	CASSASGTGLKSTQYF
TRBV4-1	TRBJ1-2	CASSQVLGGDYGYTF
TRBV7-2	TRBJ1-2	CASSPIDASGYTF
TRBV4-2	TRBJ2-3	CASSQGPRGRTTDTQYF
TRBV6-4	TRBJ2-3	CASSDSSGGADTQYF
TRBV18	TRBJ1-1	CASSPGPRTTNTEAFF
TRBV18	TRBJ1-5	CASSPGQNLGQPQHF
TRBV5-6	TRBJ2-7	CASSTPGTPNEQYF
TRBV5-1	TRBJ2-7	CASSLDRARREQYF
TRBV20-1	TRBJ1-1	CSASEQWAEAFF
TRBV7-2	TRBJ1-6	CASSSNAGTVNSPLHF
TRBV6-1	TRBJ1-1	CASSEGSQTEAFF
TRBV19	TRBJ1-6	CASSQGVRSPLHF
TRBV4-2	TRBJ1-3	CASSQVRGSGGNTIYF
TRBV6-5	TRBJ1-1	CASSPPNLEAFF
TRBV21-1	TRBJ1-4	CASSTTNEKLFF
TRBV6-4	TRBJ2-1	CASSDSAGSYNEQFF
TRBV12-2	TRBJ1-4	CASRLTTGWEKLFF
TRBV5-1	TRBJ2-7	CASSLSTSNGEQYF
TRBV18	TRBJ1-6	CASSLWPGSYNSPLHF
TRBV18	TRBJ2-3	CASSPFSGGTDTQYF
TRBV4-1	TRBJ2-1	CASSPLAGPSREQFF
TRBV3-1/TRBV3-2	TRBJ2-2	CASSQDRGGGTGELFF
TRBV5-1	TRBJ1-1	CASSLSGGNTEAFF
TRBV12-3/TRBV12-4	TRBJ2-1	CASSSGGNEQFF
TRBV5-1	TRBJ2-7	CASRSRTGAYEQYF
TRBV24-1	TRBJ2-5	CATSEPGTGEETQYF
TRBV11-2	TRBJ2-7	CASSLDRTAYEQYF
TRBV24-1	TRBJ2-5	CATSDRTVQETQYF
TRBV27	TRBJ2-4	CASRPDRPTDLAKNIQYF
TRBV5-4	TRBJ1-2	CASSLREGRAYGYTF
TRBV4-1	TRBJ2-7	CASSPPGSGEQYF
TRBV5-1	TRBJ2-1	CASSLVGDLSYNEQFF
TRBV6-5	TRBJ2-1	CASSHGRAFYNEQFF
TRBV6-2/TRBV6-3	TRBJ2-2	CASSYLTSGRANTGELFF